These 21 T cell receptor beta chains share one sample of origin, sequenced in a study of T cell changes during pregnancy in multiple sclerosis. Sequencing was performed with immunoSEQ multiplex PCR; in TCRdb, only in-frame clones are kept and a portion is missing. The table has fewer than 60,000 clones, less than 95% seen once. The sequencing used peripheral blood, collected after pregnancy. The receptors stem from a female donor in good health, enrolled as a control in a pregnancy study.

The V call is TRBV14, the J call TRBJ2-4; a weak D match, TRBD1 (5 bases). Trimming took 2 bases from V and 0 from J, leaving 8 bases between them. Germline V gene data show CDR1 as SGHDN and CDR2 as FVKESK. The CDR3 loop spans 15 amino acids. CDR3 nucleotide sequence: TGTGCCAGCAGCCAACCAGGGTTAGCCAAAAACATTCAGTACTTC. Its protein is CASSQPGLAKNIQYF.

This clone was seen once. V usage is TRBV25-1 and J usage is TRBJ2-1, with D uncertain. Deletions cut 3 bases from V and 9 bases from J, with 9 bases between. This CDR3 contains 12 residues. Germline loops: CDR1 MGHDK, CDR2 SYGVNS. As DNA, the CDR3 is TGTGCCAGCAGTGAGAGAGAGGTTGAGCAGTTCTTC. This gives the protein CASSEREVEQFF.

The rearrangement links TRBV4-3 to TRBJ2-1; D remains unclear. The CDR3 is 13 residues long. Trimming shortened V by 0 bases and J by 4 bases, and 4 bases separated the two germline ends. Per germline, CDR1 LGHNA and CDR2 YSLEER. CDR3 residues: CASSQDYYNEQFF. The CDR3 DNA follows: TGCGCCAGCAGCCAAGACTATTACAATGAGCAGTTCTTC.

This sequence joins TRBV6-1 and TRBJ1-5; tentative D call: TRBD1 (6 bases). V was shortened by 4 bases and J by 6 bases, with 10 bases between the two germline ends. The germline V gene has CDR1 MNHNS and CDR2 SASEGT. CDR3 length: 13 amino acids. The CDR3 spells CASSGTGTQPQHF. CDR3 coding DNA: TGTGCCAGCAGTGGAACAGGGACTCAGCCCCAGCATTTT.

This rearrangement joins TRBV7-2 to TRBJ2-1; 12 nucleotides line up with TRBD2. The CDR3 sequence is 15 residues long. The V and J ends lost 2 bases and 9 bases, in that order; junction bases with no gene match: 5. The germline gives CDR1 SGHTA, CDR2 FQGNSA. The CDR3 is CASSLLAGGKGEQFF. The CDR3 nucleotides are TGTGCCAGCAGCTTACTAGCGGGGGGGAAAGGTGAGCAGTTCTTC. Full variable domain (outside the CDR3, taken from reference TRBV7-2 and TRBJ2-1): GAGVSQSPSNKVTEKGKDVELRCDPISGHTALYWYRQSLGQGLEFLIYFQGNSAPDKSGLPSDRFSAERTGGSVSTLTIQRTQQEDSAVYLCASSLLAGGKGEQFFGPGTRLTVL.

The rearrangement uses TRBV7-9 and TRBJ2-2; 9 positions match TRBD1. Germline-derived CDR1 and CDR2 are SEHNR and FQNEAQ (reference sequence). The CDR3 is 16 residues long. Trimming at V came to 6 bases and at J to 4 bases, leaving 9 bases not matched to a gene. The CDR3 coding sequence is TGTGCCAGCAGAAATATTCGACAGGGGGGCACCGGGGAGCTGTTTTTT. Its translation is CASRNIRQGGTGELFF.

The V and J genes are TRBV4-3 and TRBJ2-7; 10 bases align to TRBD1. Losses at the gene ends were 5 bases for V and 4 bases for J; bases not matched to a gene: 11. Germline V gene sequence: CDR1 LGHNA, CDR2 YSLEER. The CDR3 is 16 amino acids. The chain's CDR3 is CASSYSGTGELYEQYF. In DNA form, the CDR3 reads TGCGCCAGCAGCTACTCTGGGACAGGGGAGCTATACGAGCAGTACTTC.

The CDR3 DNA is TGCGCCAGCCGATATAACTCACAGGGGACGACGACCGGGGAGCTGTTTTTT. Its translation: CASRYNSQGTTTGELFF. This rearrangement joins TRBV5-1 to TRBJ2-2; 7 nucleotides align to TRBD1. The germline V gene encodes CDR1 SGHRS and CDR2 YFSETQ. Trimming at V came to 7 bases and at J to 5 bases, leaving 17 bases not matched to a gene. This CDR3 has 17 residues.

J is TRBJ2-7 and V is TRBV7-2; 8 positions match TRBD1. The length of the CDR3 is 14 residues. Germline V gives CDR1 SGHTA, CDR2 FQGNSA. V was pared by 7 bases and J by 0 bases, with 5 bases of the junction left unmatched. CDR3 region: CASTLGQASYEQYF. CDR3 DNA: TGTGCCAGCACCTTGGGACAGGCCTCCTACGAGCAGTACTTC.

The V and J genes are TRBV25-1 and TRBJ2-1; D might be TRBD1 (6 bases). The CDR3 consists of 13 residues. Germline loops: CDR1 MGHDK, CDR2 SYGVNS. V was trimmed by 3 bases and J by 10 bases, leaving 13 bases between them. The CDR3 sequence is CASSDRQVGEQFF. CDR3 in DNA: TGTGCCAGCAGTGACCGACAGGTAGGAGAGCAGTTCTTC.

This clone appeared a single time. The chain combines TRBV7-9 with TRBJ2-7; 8 bases are a match to TRBD1. V shed 5 bases, J shed 3 bases, and the junction held 9 bases outside the gene matches. The germline CDR1 and CDR2 sequences are SEHNR and FQNEAQ (reference sequence). The CDR3 length is 15 residues. CDR3 sequence reads: CASSLTGQEGYEQYF. In nucleotides, the CDR3 is TGTGCCAGCAGCCTTACGGGACAGGAAGGCTACGAGCAGTACTTC.

The chain is built from TRBV19 and TRBJ1-1, with TRBD1 as a possible D gene (5 bases). V lost 7 bases and J lost 1, with 13 bases in between. The CDR3 length is 14 residues. Germline CDR1 and CDR2: LNHDA and SQIVND (reference sequence). DNA of the CDR3: TGTGCCAGTAAATCAGGGTCCAGGAACACTGAAGCTTTCTTT. It specifies CASKSGSRNTEAFF.

This clone has more than one count but fewer than ten. The rearrangement links TRBV11-3 to TRBJ2-1; 7 positions match TRBD2. The germline CDR1 and CDR2 sequences are SGHNT and YENEEA. The V segment lost 1 base and the J segment 2 bases; nucleotides outside the gene matches: 5. The CDR3 has 16 residues. The CDR3 region has the DNA TGTGCCAGCAGCTTAGCCTTAGCGGGCCCCTACAATGAGCAGTTCTTC. Amino acid sequence: CASSLALAGPYNEQFF.

This clone occurred once. This sequence joins TRBV11-3 and TRBJ2-5; D might be TRBD1 (8 bases). Trimming pared 8 bases from V and 2 bases from J, leaving 21 bases between. Germline V gene data show CDR1 as SGHNT and CDR2 as YENEEA. The CDR3 is made up of 16 amino acids. CDR3 amino acids: CASGGGTGALQETQYF. The CDR3 DNA sequence: TGTGCCAGCGGGGGAGGGACAGGTGCCCTTCAAGAGACCCAGTACTTC.

This clone was counted a single time. The gene calls are TRBV5-6 and TRBJ2-2; D is perhaps TRBD2 (7 bases). The CDR3 totals 16 residues. Germline CDR1 SGHDT, CDR2 YYEEEE. Deletions cut 0 bases from V and 4 bases from J, with 13 bases between. The CDR3 sequence: CASSLVGGASTGELFF. The CDR3 DNA follows: TGTGCCAGCAGCTTGGTAGGGGGGGCAAGCACCGGGGAGCTGTTTTTT.

The V gene is TRBV30, the J gene TRBJ2-7, with D maybe TRBD2 (5 bases). CDR3 length: 14 residues. Germline assignment: CDR1 GTSNPN and CDR2 SVGIG (reference sequence). V was clipped by 7 bases and J by 6 bases, with 22 bases between them. The CDR3 protein is CASAVGGPLGEQYF. In nucleotides, the CDR3 is TGTGCCTCAGCGGTCGGAGGCCCCCTCGGCGAGCAGTACTTC.

This clone came up once. The gene calls are TRBV6-4 and TRBJ2-7; tentative D call: TRBD1 (7 bases). Trimming took 4 bases from V and 9 from J, leaving 10 bases between them. The CDR3 is made up of 11 amino acids. CDR1 MRHNA and CDR2 SNTAGT come from the germline V gene. The CDR3 region has the DNA TGTGCCAGCAGTGGACAGGGACTGCAGTACTTC. It codes for CASSGQGLQYF.

This chain links TRBV2 with TRBJ1-5; the D is unclear. Trimming cost V 5 bases and J 9 bases, with 17 bases left between them. The CDR3 is made up of 14 amino acids. Germline assignment: CDR1 SNHLY and CDR2 FYNNEI. CDR3 protein: CASSPRAAGMPQHF. The CDR3 nucleotides are TGTGCCAGCAGTCCCCGGGCGGCGGGGATGCCCCAGCATTTT.

The chain carries TRBV10-3 and TRBJ2-1; 9 positions match TRBD2. The CDR3 spans 14 residues. J was trimmed by 3 bases and V by 8 bases; bases with no gene match: 5. The V gene's germline CDR1 is ENHRY and CDR2 SYGVKD. The CDR3 reads CAIAGGPVYNEQFF. The DNA for the CDR3 is TGTGCCATCGCGGGGGGGCCGGTCTACAATGAGCAGTTCTTC.

This clone was seen a single time. The rearrangement links TRBV7-2 to TRBJ2-1; 10 bases align to TRBD1. V dropped 4 bases and J dropped 8; count of bases not matched to a gene: 5. From germline, CDR1 is SGHTA and CDR2 FQGNSA. The length of the CDR3 is 14 residues. CDR3 sequence: CASSSRTGGDEQFF. CDR3 DNA sequence: TGTGCCAGCAGCTCCCGGACAGGGGGTGATGAGCAGTTCTTC.

The V call is TRBV15, the J call TRBJ2-3, with TRBD2 identical over 15 bases. The CDR3 covers 19 residues. Trimming at V came to 5 bases and at J to 3 bases, leaving 12 bases not matched to a gene. The germline CDR1 and CDR2 sequences are LNHNV and YYDKDF (reference sequence). Written as DNA, the CDR3 is TGTGCCACCAGCTCCGGGACTAGCGGGAGGAAGAGGCGGACAGATACGCAGTATTTT. Its translation is CATSSGTSGRKRRTDTQYF.